A single sample gave rise to the 21 T cell receptor beta chains below, sequenced in a study of response to subunit inactivated influenza vaccine. TCRdb called the RT-PCR reads again in MiXCR, with one record for every CDR3 protein. The top ten clones hold less than 8.5% of a sample with about 700,000 distinct CDR3 sequences, 12% to 15% of them seen once. The sample consisted of PBMCs from blood, taken around 14 days before vaccination. The receptors were gathered from a man in his fifties or sixties who received an inactivated influenza vaccine.

In this sample, this clonotype turned up many times. This chain joins TRBV9 and TRBJ2-5; D ambiguous. This CDR3 has 13 residues. Germline V gene sequence: CDR1 SGDLS, CDR2 YYNGEE. Trimming removed 0 bases from V and 5 bases from J, with 8 bases in between. As DNA, the CDR3 is TGTGCCAGCAGCGTAGTGGGTGGGGAGACCCAGTACTTC. It encodes CASSVVGGETQYF.

At least ten counts were recorded for this clonotype. The J gene is TRBJ2-1, the V gene TRBV12-3 or TRBV12-4, with 7 bases fitting TRBD2. The V and J ends lost 1 base and 5 bases, in that order; junction bases with no gene match: 8. The CDR3 totals 16 residues. The CDR3, as DNA: TGTGCCAGCAGTTTAGAGGATCTAGCGGTCCACAATGAGCAGTTCTTC. This translates into CASSLEDLAVHNEQFF.

This clonotype was seen a few times. The CDR3 sequence: CASSTAQETQYF. The CDR3 DNA sequence: TGTGCCAGCAGTACGGCCCAAGAGACCCAGTACTTC. The V gene is TRBV6-2 or TRBV6-3, the J gene TRBJ2-5; D is unresolved. CDR1 MNHEY and CDR2 SVGEGT come from the germline V gene. Trimming took 5 bases from V and 1 from J, leaving 5 bases between them. The CDR3 spans 12 residues.

This rearrangement joins TRBV27 to TRBJ2-1, with D possibly matching TRBD1 (5 bases). The V and J ends lost 11 bases and 4 bases respectively, with 12 bases between them. The CDR3 contains 12 residues. Germline V CDR1 and CDR2: MNHEY, SMNVEV (reference sequence). As DNA, the CDR3 is TGTGCCGCGTGGACATCATACAATGAGCAGTTCTTC. Translation: CAAWTSYNEQFF.

This clonotype was seen only a few times. This chain links TRBV4-3 with TRBJ2-1; 8 positions agree with TRBD2. The CDR3 covers 16 residues. CDR1 and CDR2 (germline): LGHNA, YSLEER. The junction had 9 bases not matched to a gene; V was cut back by 1 base and J by 7 bases. The CDR3: CASSQVSRGGLNEQFF. CDR3 bases: TGCGCCAGCAGCCAAGTTTCCCGGGGGGGCCTTAATGAGCAGTTCTTC.

The CDR3 DNA reads TGTGCCAGCAGCCCCGAGACGGGGTTTAGCGGGGAGCTGTTTTTT. Its protein is CASSPETGFSGELFF. The rearrangement links TRBV14 to TRBJ2-2; D is possibly TRBD2 (5 bases). CDR3 length equals 15 residues. V dropped 4 bases and J dropped 7 bases, with 16 bases sitting between them. CDR1 is SGHDN and CDR2 is FVKESK in the germline V gene.

The rearrangement links TRBV25-1 to TRBJ1-6; no firm D call. CDR1 and CDR2 (germline): MGHDK, SYGVNS. Trimming removed 1 base at V and 8 bases at J, with 18 bases between. The CDR3 runs to 17 residues. The CDR3 protein is CASSELAVEVPDSPLHF. The CDR3 DNA reads TGTGCCAGCAGTGAATTAGCGGTAGAGGTACCGGATTCACCCCTCCACTTT.

This clonotype has more than one count but fewer than ten. The rearrangement uses TRBV7-2 and TRBJ2-7, with 10 bases lining up with TRBD2. The length of the CDR3 is 15 residues. The trim removed 3 bases at V and 4 bases at J, leaving 6 bases unmatched. Germline CDR1 and CDR2: SGHTA and FQGNSA. CDR3 sequence reads: CASSFPRLAGYEQYF. DNA of the CDR3: TGTGCCAGCAGCTTCCCCAGACTAGCGGGTTACGAGCAGTACTTC.

The CDR3 loop is CASTSSGGTQIYGYTF. The DNA for the CDR3 is TGTGCCAGCACCTCGTCTGGAGGAACACAAATTTATGGCTACACCTTC. The chain joins TRBV6-2 or TRBV6-3 to TRBJ1-2; D not resolved. Deletions cut 7 bases from V and 5 bases from J, with 23 bases between. This CDR3 is built from 16 residues. The V gene's germline CDR1 is MNHEY and CDR2 SVGEGT.

The V gene is TRBV5-6, the J gene TRBJ2-4, with 8 bases lining up with TRBD1. Looked up from germline, CDR1 is SGHDT and CDR2 is YYEEEE. After removal of 2 bases from V and 8 bases from J, the junction contained 9 bases not matched to a gene. The CDR3 sequence is 15 residues long. The CDR3 region has the DNA TGTGCCAGCAGCTTACAGGGGGTCAGGAAGGACATTCAGTACTTC. The encoded protein is CASSLQGVRKDIQYF.

Notes on this clonotype: A much larger clone is a single base away; this may be a read error. This sequence joins TRBV12-3 or TRBV12-4 and TRBJ2-2; D gene uncertain. The CDR3 totals 14 residues. V shed 7 bases and J shed 7 bases, with 16 bases lying between them. CDR3 loop: CASTNIVGIGELFF. For the CDR3, the DNA is TGTGCCAGCACCAACATTGTCGGTATCGGGGAGCTGTTTTTT.

In its sample, this clonotype was seen many times. The rearrangement links TRBV4-2 to TRBJ2-1; possibly TRBD2 for D (7 bases). The CDR3 loop spans 15 amino acids. Deletions cut 0 bases from V and 7 bases from J, with 13 bases between. The V gene's germline CDR1 is LGHNA and CDR2 YNFKEQ. CDR3 residues: CASSQEAGAGNEQFF. DNA of the CDR3: TGTGCCAGCAGCCAAGAGGCGGGGGCGGGGAATGAGCAGTTCTTC.

This clonotype has ten or more counts. The V gene is TRBV20-1, the J gene TRBJ2-1; D unclear. V shed 3 bases and J shed 13 bases, with 16 bases lying between them. The CDR3 loop spans 12 amino acids. Germline V lookup: CDR1 DFQATT, CDR2 SNEGSKA (reference sequence). CDR3 loop: CSASQAENYQFF. CDR3 sequence (DNA): TGCAGTGCTAGTCAGGCGGAGAACTATCAGTTCTTC.

This clonotype was seen once. V gene TRBV5-1 combines with J gene TRBJ1-2; 9 nucleotides line up with TRBD1. CDR1 and CDR2 (germline): SGHRS, YFSETQ. CDR3 length: 14 amino acids. V gave up 3 bases and J gave up 8 bases; unmatched junction bases: 8. The DNA of the CDR3 is TGCGCCAGCAGCTCCGGACAGGGGAGAGGCGGCTACACCTTC. It yields the protein CASSSGQGRGGYTF. Complete variable domain (other parts from reference TRBV5-1 and TRBJ1-2): KAGVTQTPRYLIKTRGQQVTLSCSPISGHRSVSWYQQTPGQGLQFLFEYFSETQRNKGNFPGRFSGRQFSNSRSEMNVSTLELGDSALYLCASSSGQGRGGYTFGSGTRLTVV.

The genes are TRBV12-3 or TRBV12-4 and TRBJ1-1, with a possible D match to TRBD1 (6 bases). The CDR3 is made up of 13 amino acids. Trimming left V 6 bases short and J 4 bases short, with 12 bases between. CDR3 DNA: TGTGCCAGCAGAGAGGGGGGGGCCACTGAAGCTTTCTTT. Protein sequence: CASREGGATEAFF.

In this sample, this clonotype turned up many times. This chain joins TRBV4-3 and TRBJ2-2; 8 bases map to TRBD2. The trim removed 0 bases at V and 6 bases at J, leaving 6 bases unmatched. CDR1 and CDR2 (germline): LGHNA, YSLEER. The CDR3 runs to 16 residues. For the CDR3, the DNA is TGCGCCAGCAGCCAAGATGAGCGGGAGATAGCCGGGGAGCTGTTTTTT. Translating gives CASSQDEREIAGELFF.

This clonotype was recorded many times. This sequence joins TRBV7-2 and TRBJ2-7; 15 bases agree with TRBD2. CDR1 is SGHTA and CDR2 is FQGNSA in the germline V gene. V lost 0 bases and J lost 3; bases outside the gene matches: 6. This CDR3 is built from 18 residues. The chain's CDR3 is CASSLAGGLAGGHYEQYF. CDR3 sequence (DNA): TGTGCCAGCAGCTTAGCGGGGGGACTAGCGGGAGGTCACTACGAGCAGTACTTC.

This clonotype was detected a few times. The gene calls are TRBV10-3 and TRBJ1-5; D not resolved. There are 13 residues in the CDR3. V lost 5 bases and J lost 1, with 6 bases in between. Germline CDR1 ENHRY, CDR2 SYGVKD. CDR3 nucleotides: TGTGCCATCAGTACCGACAGCAATCAGCCCCAGCATTTT. Protein product: CAISTDSNQPQHF.

This clonotype was found a few times. The V gene is TRBV20-1, the J gene TRBJ1-1; D is possibly TRBD1 (5 bases). The germline CDR1 and CDR2 sequences are DFQATT and SNEGSKA (reference sequence). The CDR3 contains 14 residues. V shed 0 bases and J shed 5 bases, with 13 bases lying between them. The CDR3 protein is CSAREGTGGTEAFF. CDR3 sequence (DNA): TGCAGTGCTAGAGAGGGGACGGGGGGGACTGAAGCTTTCTTT.

This clonotype has only a few counts. The rearrangement uses TRBV7-2 and TRBJ1-2; possibly TRBD1 for D (5 bases). The CDR3 consists of 14 residues. V lost 0 bases and J 6 bases, leaving 11 bases between the germline ends. Looked up from germline, CDR1 is SGHTA and CDR2 is FQGNSA. The CDR3 here is CASSLATDVHGYTF. The CDR3 DNA reads TGTGCCAGCAGCTTAGCGACAGACGTTCATGGCTACACCTTC. The full variable domain, with the rest looked up from reference TRBV7-2 and TRBJ1-2, is GAGVSQSPSNKVTEKGKDVELRCDPISGHTALYWYRQSLGQGLEFLIYFQGNSAPDKSGLPSDRFSAERTGGSVSTLTIQRTQQEDSAVYLCASSLATDVHGYTFGSGTRLTVV.

With regard to this clonotype: The junction and the germline gene differ at one end; a read error may be behind it. The chain links TRBV7-9 to TRBJ2-3, with a weak D call TRBD2 (6 bases). CDR1 SEHNR and CDR2 FQNEAQ come from the germline V gene (reference sequence). This CDR3 is built from 11 residues. The CDR3 protein is CATEEGLALNF. CDR3 nucleotide sequence: TGTGCCACCGAGGAGGGGTTGGCATTGAATTTT. Filled out from reference TRBV7-9 and TRBJ2-3, the complete variable domain reads DTGVSQNPRHKITKRGQNVTFRCDPISEHNRLYWYRQTLGQGPEFLTYFQNEAQLEKSRLLSDRFSAERPKGSFSTLEIQRTEQGDSAMYLCATEEGLALNFGPGTRLTVL.